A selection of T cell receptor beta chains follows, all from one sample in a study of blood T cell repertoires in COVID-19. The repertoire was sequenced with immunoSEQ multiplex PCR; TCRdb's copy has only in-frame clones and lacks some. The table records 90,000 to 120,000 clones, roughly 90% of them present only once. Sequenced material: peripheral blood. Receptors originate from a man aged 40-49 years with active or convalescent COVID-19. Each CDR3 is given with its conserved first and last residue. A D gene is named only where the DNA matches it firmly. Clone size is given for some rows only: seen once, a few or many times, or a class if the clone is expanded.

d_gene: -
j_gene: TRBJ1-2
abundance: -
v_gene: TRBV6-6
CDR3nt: TGTGCCAGCAGTACTAACAGGGTGGGTGGCTACACCTTC
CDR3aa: CASSTNRVGGYTF

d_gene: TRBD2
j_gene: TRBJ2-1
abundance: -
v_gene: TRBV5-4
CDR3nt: TGTGCCAGCAGATTTGAGCGGGGTGCCTACAATGAGCAGTTCTTC
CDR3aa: CASRFERGAYNEQFF

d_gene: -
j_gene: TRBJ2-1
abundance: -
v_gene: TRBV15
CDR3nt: TGTGCCACCAGCCCACCCGGGAACGGCTTTAATGAGCAGTTCTTC
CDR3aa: CATSPPGNGFNEQFF

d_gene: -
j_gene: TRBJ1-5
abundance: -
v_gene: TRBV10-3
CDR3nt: TGTGCCATCGGAACAGTAAATCAGCCCCAGCATTTT
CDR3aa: CAIGTVNQPQHF

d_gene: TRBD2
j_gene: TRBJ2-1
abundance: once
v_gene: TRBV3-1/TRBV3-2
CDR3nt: TGTGCCAGCGGGCGGGGGTACAATGAGCAGTTCTTC
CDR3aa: CASGRGYNEQFF

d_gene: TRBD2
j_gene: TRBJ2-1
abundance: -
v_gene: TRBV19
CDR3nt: TGTGCCAGTAGTATAACTAGCGGAACCGGCGATGAGCAGTTCTTC
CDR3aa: CASSITSGTGDEQFF

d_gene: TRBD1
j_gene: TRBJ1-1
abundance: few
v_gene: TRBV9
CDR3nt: TGTGCCAGCAGCGTAGTACAGGGGGCGATCACTGAAGCTTTCTTT
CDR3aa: CASSVVQGAITEAFF

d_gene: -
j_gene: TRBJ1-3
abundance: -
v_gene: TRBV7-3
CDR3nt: TGTGCCAGCAGCTTATCATCGCCGGTCTCGGGAAACACCATATATTTT
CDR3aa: CASSLSSPVSGNTIYF

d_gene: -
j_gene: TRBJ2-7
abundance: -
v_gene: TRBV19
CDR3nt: TGTGCCAGTAGTATCGGAGCGGGCTCCTACGAGCAGTACTTC
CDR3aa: CASSIGAGSYEQYF

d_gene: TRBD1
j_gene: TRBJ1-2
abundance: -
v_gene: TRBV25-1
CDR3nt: TGTGCCAGCGGGGGAGGATACCGGGACAGGGGCGGCTACACCTTC
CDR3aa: CASGGGYRDRGGYTF

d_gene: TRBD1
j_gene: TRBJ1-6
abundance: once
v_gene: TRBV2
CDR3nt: TGTGCCAGCAGGACACAGGGGACTTATAATTCACCCCTCCACTTT
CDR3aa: CASRTQGTYNSPLHF

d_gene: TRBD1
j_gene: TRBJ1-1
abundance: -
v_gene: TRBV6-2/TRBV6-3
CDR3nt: TGTGCCAGCAGCCTCACAGGGGGCCTTGGGAACACTGAAGCTTTCTTT
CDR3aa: CASSLTGGLGNTEAFF

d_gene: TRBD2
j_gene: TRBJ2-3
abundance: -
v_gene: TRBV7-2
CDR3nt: TGTGCCAGCAGCGCCTTAGCGGGAGTTGCAGATACGCAGTATTTT
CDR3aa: CASSALAGVADTQYF

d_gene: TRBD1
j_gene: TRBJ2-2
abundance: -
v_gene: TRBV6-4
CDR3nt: TGTGCCAGCAGTGATTCGGCAGGGGGCAGCACCGGGGAGCTGTTTTTT
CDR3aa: CASSDSAGGSTGELFF

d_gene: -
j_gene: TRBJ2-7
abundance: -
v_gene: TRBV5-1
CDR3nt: TGCGCCAGCAGCTTGGGGGGCGGAGAGACCTACGAGCAGTACTTC
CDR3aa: CASSLGGGETYEQYF

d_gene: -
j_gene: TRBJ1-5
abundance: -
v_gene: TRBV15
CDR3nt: TGTGCCACCAGCAGAGATCGTCAGCCCCAGCATTTT
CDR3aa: CATSRDRQPQHF

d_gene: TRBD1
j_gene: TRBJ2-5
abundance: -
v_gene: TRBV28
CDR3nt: TGTGCCAGCGACTCCCTTGACAGGGGAAGGGGAGAGACCCAGTACTTC
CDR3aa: CASDSLDRGRGETQYF

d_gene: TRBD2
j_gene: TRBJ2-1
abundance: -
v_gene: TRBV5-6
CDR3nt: TGTGCCAGCAGCTTGGAGGGACTAGCGGGGGCGAACTACAATGAGCAGTTCTTC
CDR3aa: CASSLEGLAGANYNEQFF

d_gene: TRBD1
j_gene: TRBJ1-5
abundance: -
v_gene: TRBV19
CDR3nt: TGTGCCAGTATTGGGACAGGGGCCCCGAATCAGCCCCAGCATTTT
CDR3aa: CASIGTGAPNQPQHF

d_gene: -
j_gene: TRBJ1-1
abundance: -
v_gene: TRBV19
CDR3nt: TGTGCCAGTAGTATCGGTGGCCAGGGAAACACTGAAGCTTTCTTT
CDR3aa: CASSIGGQGNTEAFF

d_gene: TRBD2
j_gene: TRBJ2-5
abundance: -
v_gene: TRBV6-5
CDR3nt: TGTGCCAGCAGTTACTCGGGGAGGGTTGAGACCCAGTACTTC
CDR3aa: CASSYSGRVETQYF

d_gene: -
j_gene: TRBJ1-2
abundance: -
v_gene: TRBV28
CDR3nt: TGTGCCAGCAGTTTCGTCAGGACAGCTCCTACTAACTATGGCTACACCTTC
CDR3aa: CASSFVRTAPTNYGYTF

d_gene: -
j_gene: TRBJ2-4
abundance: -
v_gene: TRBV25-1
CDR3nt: TGTGCCAGCAGTGAATCTACGGTAGCCAAAAACATTCAGTACTTC
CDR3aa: CASSESTVAKNIQYF

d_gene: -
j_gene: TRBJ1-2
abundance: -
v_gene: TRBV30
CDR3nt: TGTGCCTGGAGTGTGCCGGCTCGGCGGCGATTTTTCTTC
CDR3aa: CAWSVPARRRFFF

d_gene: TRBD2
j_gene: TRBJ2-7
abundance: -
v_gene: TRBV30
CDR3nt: TGTGCCTGGAGTGTAATAACTAGCGGGACTTACGAGCAGTACTTC
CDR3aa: CAWSVITSGTYEQYF

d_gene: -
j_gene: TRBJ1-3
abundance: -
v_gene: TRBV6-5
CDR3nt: TGTGCCAGCACCCGAACAGGATTTGGAAACACCATATATTTT
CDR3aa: CASTRTGFGNTIYF

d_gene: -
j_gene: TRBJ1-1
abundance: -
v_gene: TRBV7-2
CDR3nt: TGTGCCAGCAGCTTAGCGAGGGTAAGAGCTTTCTTT
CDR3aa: CASSLARVRAFF

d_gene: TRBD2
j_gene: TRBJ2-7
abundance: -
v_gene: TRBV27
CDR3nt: TGTGCCAGCAGTGGGGGGACTAGCGGGATGTACGAGCAGTACTTC
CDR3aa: CASSGGTSGMYEQYF

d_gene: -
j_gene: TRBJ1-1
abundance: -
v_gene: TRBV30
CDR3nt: TGTGCCTATTCCAGGGCGATGAACACTGAAGCTTTCTTT
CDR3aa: CAYSRAMNTEAFF

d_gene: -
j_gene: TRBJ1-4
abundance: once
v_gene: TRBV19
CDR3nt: TGTGCCAGTAGTCCCCAGGGGCGCGAAAAACTGTTTTTT
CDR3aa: CASSPQGREKLFF

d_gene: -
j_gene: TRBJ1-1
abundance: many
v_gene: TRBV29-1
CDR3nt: TGCAGCGTTCTAGCGGGCTATCGGACTGAAGCTTTCTTT
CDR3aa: CSVLAGYRTEAFF

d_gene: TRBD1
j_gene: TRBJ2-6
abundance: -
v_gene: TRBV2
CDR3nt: TGTGCCACCTGTCCCGGGACAGGAGCCTCTGGGGCCAACGTCCTGACTTTC
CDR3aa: CATCPGTGASGANVLTF

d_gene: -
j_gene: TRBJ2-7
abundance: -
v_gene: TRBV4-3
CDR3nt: TGCGCCAGCAGCCCGGTAGCGTTAAGCTCCTACGAGCAGTACTTC
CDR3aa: CASSPVALSSYEQYF

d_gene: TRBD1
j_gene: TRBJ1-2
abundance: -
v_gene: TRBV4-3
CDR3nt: TGCGCCAGCAGCCAAGGCTTACCGGGACAGGGGTTCTATGGCTACACCTTC
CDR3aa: CASSQGLPGQGFYGYTF

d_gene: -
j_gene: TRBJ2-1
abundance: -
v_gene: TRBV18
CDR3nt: TGTGCCAGCGACGTTCGACAATCCACCATTGAGCAGTTCTTC
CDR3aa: CASDVRQSTIEQFF

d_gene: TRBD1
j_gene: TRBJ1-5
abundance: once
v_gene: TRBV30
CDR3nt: TGTGCCTGGAGTACCGGACAGGGCAATCAGCCCCAGCATTTT
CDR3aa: CAWSTGQGNQPQHF

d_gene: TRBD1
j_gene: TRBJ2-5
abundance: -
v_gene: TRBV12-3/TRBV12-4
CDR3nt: TGTGCCAGCCGGGACAGGGGTGAGACCCAGTACTTC
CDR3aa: CASRDRGETQYF

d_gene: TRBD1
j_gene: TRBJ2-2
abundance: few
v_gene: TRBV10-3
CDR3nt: TGTGCCACGAGACCGGGACAGGGATGGACCGGGGAGCTGTTTTTT
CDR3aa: CATRPGQGWTGELFF